The 29 T cell receptor beta chains below were found in one sample sequenced in a study of PD-1 blockade in classical Hodgkin lymphoma. TCRdb's table, derived via immunoSEQ multiplex PCR, lists solely in-frame clones and lacks some. The data show 11,000 to 15,000 clones, roughly 80% seen once. Each patient's relapse followed autologous stem cell transplantation, and brentuximab vedotin exposure varied. The source material was peripheral blood mononuclear cells (PBMCs), sampled before the second cycle of nivolumab. The receptors come from a human donor with classical Hodgkin lymphoma.

The genes are TRBV7-9 and TRBJ1-2; no firm D call. CDR1 is SEHNR and CDR2 is FQNEAQ in the germline V gene (reference sequence). This CDR3 has 13 amino acids. The ends were cut back, 3 bases at V and 7 bases at J, with 12 bases in the middle. The CDR3 bases are TGTGCCAGCAGCTTGGCCTGGACGAGTGGCTACACCTTC. It is translated as CASSLAWTSGYTF.

The J gene is TRBJ2-4, the V gene TRBV27, with 8 bases fitting TRBD1. Looked up from germline, CDR1 is MNHEY and CDR2 is SMNVEV (reference sequence). V lost 5 bases and J lost 3; bases outside the gene matches: 6. This CDR3 comprises 15 residues. The CDR3 loop is CASSLGQGFKNIQYF. DNA of the CDR3: TGTGCCAGCAGTCTAGGACAGGGCTTCAAAAACATTCAGTACTTC.

This chain joins TRBV27 and TRBJ2-5; D possibly matches TRBD1 or TRBD2 (5 bases each). This CDR3 is built from 16 residues. CDR1 MNHEY and CDR2 SMNVEV come from the germline V gene (reference sequence). Trimming pared 3 bases from V and 5 bases from J, leaving 19 bases between. CDR3 protein: CASSFRRTNGPETQYF. CDR3 coding DNA: TGTGCCAGCAGTTTTCGGAGGACAAATGGTCCGGAGACCCAGTACTTC.

This rearrangement joins TRBV6-5 to TRBJ2-1; either TRBD1 or TRBD2 may supply D (5 bases each). Between the trimmed V and J ends, which lost 2 bases and 9 bases, there was a span of 5 bases. The germline V gene encodes CDR1 MNHEY and CDR2 SVGAGI. The CDR3 length is 11 residues. The CDR3, as DNA: TGTGCCAGCAGTTACGGGACTGAGCAGTTCTTC. Amino acids: CASSYGTEQFF.

The genes are TRBV9 and TRBJ2-5; 7 bases fit TRBD1. The DNA end is more similar to TRBJ2-7, so the J call may be wrong. The CDR3 loop spans 15 amino acids. The V gene's germline CDR1 is SGDLS and CDR2 YYNGEE. The CDR3 region has the DNA TGTGCCAGCAGCACCTCGGGACAGCCCTTCTACGAGCAGTACTTC. Translated: CASSTSGQPFYEQYF.

This chain joins TRBV6-5 and TRBJ2-2, with 7 bases that match TRBD1. The CDR3 totals 14 residues. After removal of 7 bases from V and 6 bases from J, the junction contained 8 bases not matched to a gene. Germline loops: CDR1 MNHEY, CDR2 SVGAGI. CDR3 bases: TGTGCCAGCACCGTCGACAGGGCAGCCGGGGAGCTGTTTTTT. It encodes CASTVDRAAGELFF.

V and J are TRBV5-1 and TRBJ1-3; 7 nucleotides agree with TRBD1. From germline, CDR1 is SGHRS and CDR2 YFSETQ. The V and J ends lost 2 bases and 3 bases, in that order; junction bases with no gene match: 5. The CDR3 covers 15 residues. CDR3 in DNA: TGCGCCAGCAGCTTCGGCTACAGGGGTGGAAACACCATATATTTT. It encodes CASSFGYRGGNTIYF.

This clone showed up just once. CDR3 amino acids: CASSLGAFSGNTIYF. CDR3 nucleotides: TGTGCCAGCAGCTTAGGGGCGTTCTCTGGAAACACCATATATTTT. J is TRBJ1-3 and V is TRBV7-8; D gene unclear. Germline CDR1 and CDR2: SGHVS and FQNEAQ. Trimming stripped 1 base from V and 0 bases from J, with 7 bases between. The CDR3 length is 15 residues.

The chain links TRBV5-6 to TRBJ2-7; no reliable D call. This CDR3 is 16 amino acids long. Germline V CDR1 and CDR2: SGHDT, YYEEEE. Trimming removed 0 bases from V and 3 bases from J, with 16 bases in between. The CDR3 DNA is TGTGCCAGCAGCTTGGGACACCTAGGTTCTCTCTACGAGCAGTACTTC. Translated, it gives CASSLGHLGSLYEQYF.

In its sample, this clone is medium-sized. V usage is TRBV28 and J usage is TRBJ1-5, with D perhaps TRBD1 (5 bases). CDR1 is MDHEN and CDR2 is SYDVKM in the germline V gene. The V end lost 6 bases, the J end lost 5 bases, and 14 bases lay between the germline ends. The CDR3 is 14 amino acids. This CDR3 reads CASRNRQLYQPQHF. CDR3 sequence (DNA): TGTGCCAGCAGAAATCGACAGCTTTATCAGCCCCAGCATTTT.

The rearrangement links TRBV5-1 to TRBJ2-5, with D perhaps being TRBD1 or TRBD2 (5 bases each). Germline CDR1 is SGHRS and CDR2 is YFSETQ. V shed 2 bases and J shed 3 bases, with 8 bases lying between them. CDR3 length: 13 residues. In DNA, the CDR3 is TGCGCCAGCAGCTTTCTGGGGGAAGAGACCCAGTACTTC. This codes for CASSFLGEETQYF.

The gene calls are TRBV28 and TRBJ1-1; D perhaps matches TRBD1 (5 bases). Germline V gene sequence: CDR1 MDHEN, CDR2 SYDVKM. This CDR3 comprises 14 residues. V was cut by 10 bases and J by 2 bases, with 17 bases left in between. The CDR3 loop is CAIRPWGTNTEAFF. The CDR3 coding sequence is TGTGCCATTCGTCCATGGGGCACCAACACTGAAGCTTTCTTT.

The rearrangement uses TRBV7-2 and TRBJ1-5, with D unresolved. Trimming pared 1 base from V and 3 bases from J, leaving 10 bases between. CDR1 and CDR2 from the germline V gene are SGHTA and FQGNSA. CDR3 length equals 15 residues. The CDR3 reads CASSLVVGLNQPQHF. The CDR3 DNA sequence: TGTGCCAGCAGCTTAGTCGTAGGACTCAATCAGCCCCAGCATTTT.

This clone has a single count. This rearrangement joins TRBV5-6 to TRBJ2-1, with D possibly being TRBD1 (5 bases). Germline V gene data show CDR1 as SGHDT and CDR2 as YYEEEE. The CDR3 runs to 13 residues. The germline V and J ends were trimmed by 0 bases and 7 bases, with 8 bases remaining between them. CDR3 DNA: TGTGCCAGCAGCTTGGGCGCAGGGAATGAGCAGTTCTTC. Translating gives CASSLGAGNEQFF.

This chain uses TRBV7-9 with TRBJ1-2; possibly TRBD1 for D (6 bases). Germline V lookup: CDR1 SEHNR, CDR2 FQNEAQ (reference sequence). V was cut by 3 bases and J by 7 bases, with 9 bases left in between. The CDR3 is made up of 12 amino acids. As DNA, the CDR3 is TGTGCCAGCAGCTTGGGGGGCCGTGGCTACACCTTC. Amino acid sequence: CASSLGGRGYTF.

The CDR3 nucleotides read TGTGCCAGCAGCGTTATCGCGACCGACAAGAACTCTGGAAACACCATATATTTT. Its translation is CASSVIATDKNSGNTIYF. This chain uses TRBV9 with TRBJ1-3, with D unclear. The CDR3 has 18 residues. The germline V gene has CDR1 SGDLS and CDR2 YYNGEE. V gave up 2 bases and J gave up 0 bases, with 18 bases separating them.

This chain links TRBV9 with TRBJ1-4; D gene unclear. CDR3 length equals 14 residues. Deletions cut 0 bases from V and 5 bases from J, with 8 bases between. Per the germline V gene, CDR1 is SGDLS and CDR2 is YYNGEE. CDR3 nucleotides: TGTGCCAGCAGCGTAGGGATTTTCAATGAAAAACTGTTTTTT. Protein product: CASSVGIFNEKLFF.

This rearrangement joins TRBV5-4 to TRBJ1-1, with 9 positions matching TRBD1. J was trimmed by 4 bases and V by 3 bases; bases with no gene match: 4. Per germline, CDR1 SGHNT and CDR2 YYREEE (reference sequence). CDR3 length equals 14 residues. The DNA of the CDR3 is TGTGCCAGCAGCTGGGACAGGGCGGGCACTGAAGCTTTCTTT. This encodes CASSWDRAGTEAFF. The full variable domain, in which reference TRBV5-4 and TRBJ1-1 provide the parts outside the CDR3, is ETGVTQSPTHLIKTRGQQVTLRCSSQSGHNTVSWYQQALGQGPQFIFQYYREEENGRGNFPPRFSGLQFPNYSSELNVNALELDDSALYLCASSWDRAGTEAFFGQGTRLTVV.

This chain connects TRBV7-2 to TRBJ2-1; TRBD2 matches 11 bases. Germline CDR1 SGHTA, CDR2 FQGNSA. The CDR3 contains 16 residues. V shed 1 base, J shed 4 bases, and the junction held 3 bases outside the gene matches. The CDR3 loop reads CASSLVASGGYNEQFF. Written as DNA, the CDR3 is TGTGCCAGCAGCTTAGTAGCTAGCGGGGGGTACAATGAGCAGTTCTTC.

The chain uses TRBV7-2 and TRBJ2-7; a possible D gene is TRBD2 (6 bases). Germline values: CDR1 SGHTA, CDR2 FQGNSA. V lost 0 bases to trimming and J lost 0 bases, with 18 bases between them. The CDR3 is 18 residues long. The CDR3, as DNA: TGTGCCAGCAGCTTAGCCGCCGGAGGGACTTCGTTCTCCTACGAGCAGTACTTC. Protein: CASSLAAGGTSFSYEQYF.

In its sample, this clone was seen once. V is TRBV9 and J is TRBJ2-1; 12 nucleotides agree with TRBD2. J gave up 3 bases and V 4 bases, and 14 bases lay outside the gene matches. The CDR3 runs to 19 residues. Per the germline V gene, CDR1 is SGDLS and CDR2 is YYNGEE. In nucleotides, the CDR3 is TGTGCCAGCAGCTCTCGTGGGTCTAGCGGGGGGGCAGGCTACAATGAGCAGTTCTTC. Its protein is CASSSRGSSGGAGYNEQFF. Filled out from reference TRBV9 and TRBJ2-1, the complete variable domain reads DSGVTQTPKHLITATGQRVTLRCSPRSGDLSVYWYQQSLDQGLQFLIQYYNGEERAKGNILERFSAQQFPDLHSELNLSSLELGDSALYFCASSSRGSSGGAGYNEQFFGPGTRLTVL.

This clone was detected only once. V and J are TRBV2 and TRBJ2-2; D gene uncertain. The germline V and J ends were trimmed by 7 bases and 4 bases, with 13 bases remaining between them. This CDR3 has 14 residues. Germline V gene data show CDR1 as SNHLY and CDR2 as FYNNEI. The CDR3 is CASTTFRSTGELFF. The CDR3 DNA reads TGTGCCAGCACCACCTTCAGATCCACCGGGGAGCTGTTTTTT.

J is TRBJ2-1 and V is TRBV21-1; TRBD1, the D gene given by the table, was not confirmed from the DNA. TRBV21-1 is listed as a pseudogene. This CDR3 is built from 15 residues. The DNA of the CDR3 is TGTGCCAGCAGTATAGCAGGGGGAAGCTACAATGAGCAGTTCTTC. This sequence encodes CASSIAGGSYNEQFF.

The chain uses TRBV4-3 and TRBJ2-5, with D maybe TRBD2 (5 bases). Germline assignment: CDR1 LGHNA and CDR2 YSLEER. The ends were cut back, 1 base at V and 4 bases at J, with 10 bases in the middle. The length of the CDR3 is 14 residues. The CDR3 reads CASSQVGGLETQYF. Here the CDR3 DNA reads TGCGCCAGCAGCCAAGTTGGCGGGCTAGAGACCCAGTACTTC.

This sequence joins TRBV7-8 and TRBJ1-6; 8 bases line up with TRBD1. Germline CDR1 reads SGHVS; CDR2 reads FQNEAQ. V was clipped by 0 bases and J by 10 bases; unmatched bases: 5. The CDR3 covers 15 residues. As DNA, the CDR3 is TGTGCCAGCAGCTTAGCCAGACAGGGGAAGTCACCCCTCCACTTT. Translation gives CASSLARQGKSPLHF. The whole variable domain, remainder taken from reference TRBV7-8 and TRBJ1-6, is GAGVSQSPRYKVAKRGQDVALRCDPISGHVSLFWYQQALGQGPEFLTYFQNEAQLDKSGLPSDRFFAERPEGSVSTLKIQRTQQEDSAVYLCASSLARQGKSPLHFGNGTRLTVT.

This clone was seen a few times. This sequence joins TRBV5-5 and TRBJ1-6; D possibly corresponds to TRBD1 (5 bases). V shed 1 base and J shed 4 bases, with 9 bases lying between them. This CDR3 is 15 amino acids long. The germline gives CDR1 SGHKS, CDR2 YYEKEE (reference sequence). The CDR3 DNA sequence: TGTGCCAGCAGCTTGAGACAGCTGTATAATTCACCCCTCCACTTT. Translating gives CASSLRQLYNSPLHF.

The chain couples TRBV10-3 to TRBJ2-7; D remains ambiguous. V dropped 6 bases and J dropped 0 bases, with 6 bases sitting between them. CDR3 length: 12 amino acids. Germline V gene data show CDR1 as ENHRY and CDR2 as SYGVKD. The CDR3 nucleotides are TGTGCCATCAGCCGCACCTCCTACGAGCAGTACTTC. Translation gives CAISRTSYEQYF.

CDR3 sequence (DNA): TGTGCCAGTAAAGGGTCCTCCGGGGTGAACACTGAAGCTTTCTTT. Protein product: CASKGSSGVNTEAFF. J is TRBJ1-1 and V is TRBV19; no definite D call. Germline V lookup: CDR1 LNHDA, CDR2 SQIVND (reference sequence). The CDR3 loop spans 15 amino acids. V gave up 7 bases and J gave up 0 bases, with 15 bases separating them.

A few counts support this clone. V and J are TRBV5-1 and TRBJ2-2; possibly TRBD1 for D (5 bases). CDR3 length: 17 residues. CDR1 is SGHRS and CDR2 is YFSETQ in the germline V gene. Deletions cut 5 bases from V and 4 bases from J, with 21 bases between. The CDR3, as DNA: TGCGCCAGCAGTCCCCTTTTTGGGGCGGATAGCACCGGGGAGCTGTTTTTT. As protein: CASSPLFGADSTGELFF.